Sequencing of this T cell receptor beta chain was carried out in a study of blood T cell repertoires in COVID-19. For the study at large: Samples of COVID-19 (acute and convalescent) were obtained from the United States, Italy and Spain. In each case, the material was cDNA or gDNA derived from T cells, B-cell-depleted T cells, or PBMCs.

With 5 bases removed from V and 1 base from J, the gap between germline ends came to 11 bases. This CDR3 region has 14 residues. The germline CDR1 and CDR2 sequences are SEHNR and FQNEAQ (reference sequence). Per the study methods: Amplifying reference gene primers gave estimates of nucleated cell counts. Produced via immunoSEQ multiplex PCR; TCRdb's table is partial and in-frame only. The DNA was the basis for D and trimming; V, J and clone size are from that table. The data hold more than 95,000 clones, with approximately 90% observed a single time. This chain joins TRBV7-9 and TRBJ1-1; D may be TRBD1 (5 bases). Sequencing used peripheral blood. The receptor was isolated from a human donor with active COVID-19. The donor label of this sample is uncertain. CDR3 sequence: CASSGTGSNTEAFF. CDR3 DNA sequence: TGTGCCAGCAGCGGAACAGGATCGAACACTGAAGCTTTCTTT.